This T cell receptor (beta chain) emerged from a study of control samples from healthy donors and cancer patients. Profiled with immunoSEQ multiplex PCR; TCRdb holds only in-frame clones, not every one. Of 65,000 to 85,000 clones in the sample, more than 75% are singletons; the top ten hold roughly 2.4%. The CDR3 spans 14 residues. Germline loops: CDR1 KGHDR, CDR2 SFDVKD. J gave up 3 bases and V 4 bases, and 2 bases lay outside the gene matches. The sample taken for sequencing was PBMCs. The origin of this receptor is a woman aged 50 to 60 with head and neck cancer. This chain links TRBV24-1 with TRBJ1-1, with 9 bases aligning to TRBD1. DNA for the CDR3: TGTGCCACCAGTGAAAACAGGGGGCACACTGAAGCTTTCTTT. It codes for CATSENRGHTEAFF.